This is a list of T cell receptor beta chains from one sample in a study of technical replicates of blood from four donors. Assay: immunoSEQ multiplex PCR; the TCRdb copy retains only in-frame clones and omits some. The table records 60,000 to 85,000 clones, 94% of them present only once. The source material was T cells isolated from PBMCs. These receptor sequences come from a human donor in good health. CDR3s leave out the opening cysteine and the closing phenylalanine or tryptophan. Rows may omit the clone size; those that give it use once, few, many or a size class.

J: TRBJ2-1; size: -; V: TRBV6-1; CDR3: ASSSNPLQF
J: TRBJ2-6; size: -; V: TRBV4-1; CDR3: ASSQGHNSGANVLT
J: TRBJ2-2; size: -; V: TRBV12-5; CDR3: ASGRGLRNTGELF
J: TRBJ1-2; size: once; V: TRBV5-4; CDR3: ASSLVWQDYGYT
J: TRBJ1-5; size: -; V: TRBV18; CDR3: ASSPGTGGYSNQPQH
J: TRBJ2-5; size: -; V: TRBV9; CDR3: ASSVAGQETQY
J: TRBJ2-1; size: once; V: TRBV6-6; CDR3: ASRYTPRGGNTEQF
J: TRBJ2-7; size: -; V: TRBV20-1; CDR3: SARDQAEQY
J: TRBJ1-3; size: once; V: TRBV4-3; CDR3: ASSQEGRQSGNTIY
J: TRBJ1-4; size: -; V: TRBV2; CDR3: ATRDRDEKLF
J: TRBJ1-5; size: -; V: TRBV6-1; CDR3: ASSFPGLSNQPQH